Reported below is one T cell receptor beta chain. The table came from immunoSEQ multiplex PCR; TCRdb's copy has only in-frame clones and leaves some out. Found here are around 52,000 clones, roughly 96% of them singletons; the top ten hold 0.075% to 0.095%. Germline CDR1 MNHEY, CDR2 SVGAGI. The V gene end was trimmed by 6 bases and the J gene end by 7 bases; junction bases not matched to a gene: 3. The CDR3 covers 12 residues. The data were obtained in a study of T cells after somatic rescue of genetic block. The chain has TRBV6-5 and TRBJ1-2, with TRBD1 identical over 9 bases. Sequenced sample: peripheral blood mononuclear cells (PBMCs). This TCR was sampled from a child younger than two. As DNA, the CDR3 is TGTGCCAGCAGACAGGGGGCTATTGGCTACACCTTC. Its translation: CASRQGAIGYTF.